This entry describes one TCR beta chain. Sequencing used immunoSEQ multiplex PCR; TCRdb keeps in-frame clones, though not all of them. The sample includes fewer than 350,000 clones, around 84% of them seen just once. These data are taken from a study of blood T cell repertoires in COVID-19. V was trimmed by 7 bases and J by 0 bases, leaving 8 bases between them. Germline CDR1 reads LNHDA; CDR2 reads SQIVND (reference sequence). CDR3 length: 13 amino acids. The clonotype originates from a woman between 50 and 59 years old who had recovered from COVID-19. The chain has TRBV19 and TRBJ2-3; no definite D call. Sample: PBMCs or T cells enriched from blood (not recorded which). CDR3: CASNWRSTDTQYF. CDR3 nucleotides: TGTGCCAGTAATTGGCGGAGCACAGATACGCAGTATTTT.